The sample holds a few counts of the clone carrying this TCR beta chain. Antigen: not known. The sample is drawn from a study of beta chain features in type 1 diabetes. As for the study in general: Examination spanned around 110 million sorted cells from all samples.

The germline V and J ends were trimmed by 3 bases and 2 bases, with 10 bases remaining between them. Germline V gene lookup returns CDR1 LNHDA and CDR2 SQIVND (reference sequence). The CDR3 consists of 14 residues. Findings and limits, study-wide: Across patients, naive, central memory and Treg TCRB repertoires exhibited apparently greater similarity than was observed across healthy donors. In type 1 diabetes patients, VDJ junctions had fewer insertions; deletions at these junctions were more frequent.

Since all of the isolated RNA was reverse transcribed, expressed TCRB transcripts were what got sequenced. Profiled with immunoSEQ multiplex PCR; TCRdb holds only in-frame clones, not every one. Here the sample spans around 240,000 clones, over 9.5% being singletons. This TCR came from a woman between 18 and 29 years old in good health. The rearrangement joins TRBV19 to TRBJ1-1; a possible D gene is TRBD1 (6 bases). The material sequenced was naive CD4+ T cells from blood. CDR3 region: CASSIRGGNTEAFF. The CDR3 region has the DNA TGTGCCAGTAGTATCAGGGGCGGCAACACTGAAGCTTTCTTT.